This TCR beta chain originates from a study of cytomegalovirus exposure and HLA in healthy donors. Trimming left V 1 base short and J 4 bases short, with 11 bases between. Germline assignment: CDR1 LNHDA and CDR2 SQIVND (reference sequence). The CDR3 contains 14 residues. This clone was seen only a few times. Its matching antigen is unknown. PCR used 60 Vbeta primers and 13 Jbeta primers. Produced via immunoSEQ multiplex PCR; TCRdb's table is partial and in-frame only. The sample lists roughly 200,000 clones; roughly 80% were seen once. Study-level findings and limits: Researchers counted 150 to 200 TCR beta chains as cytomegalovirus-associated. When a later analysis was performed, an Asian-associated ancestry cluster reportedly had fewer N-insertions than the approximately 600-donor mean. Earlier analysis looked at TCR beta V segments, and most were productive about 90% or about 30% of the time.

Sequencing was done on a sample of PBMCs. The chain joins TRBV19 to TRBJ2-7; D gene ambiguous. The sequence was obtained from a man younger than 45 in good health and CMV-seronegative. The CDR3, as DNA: TGTGCCAGTAGTATAGGCATCGGGTTGTACGAGCAGTACTTC. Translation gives CASSIGIGLYEQYF.